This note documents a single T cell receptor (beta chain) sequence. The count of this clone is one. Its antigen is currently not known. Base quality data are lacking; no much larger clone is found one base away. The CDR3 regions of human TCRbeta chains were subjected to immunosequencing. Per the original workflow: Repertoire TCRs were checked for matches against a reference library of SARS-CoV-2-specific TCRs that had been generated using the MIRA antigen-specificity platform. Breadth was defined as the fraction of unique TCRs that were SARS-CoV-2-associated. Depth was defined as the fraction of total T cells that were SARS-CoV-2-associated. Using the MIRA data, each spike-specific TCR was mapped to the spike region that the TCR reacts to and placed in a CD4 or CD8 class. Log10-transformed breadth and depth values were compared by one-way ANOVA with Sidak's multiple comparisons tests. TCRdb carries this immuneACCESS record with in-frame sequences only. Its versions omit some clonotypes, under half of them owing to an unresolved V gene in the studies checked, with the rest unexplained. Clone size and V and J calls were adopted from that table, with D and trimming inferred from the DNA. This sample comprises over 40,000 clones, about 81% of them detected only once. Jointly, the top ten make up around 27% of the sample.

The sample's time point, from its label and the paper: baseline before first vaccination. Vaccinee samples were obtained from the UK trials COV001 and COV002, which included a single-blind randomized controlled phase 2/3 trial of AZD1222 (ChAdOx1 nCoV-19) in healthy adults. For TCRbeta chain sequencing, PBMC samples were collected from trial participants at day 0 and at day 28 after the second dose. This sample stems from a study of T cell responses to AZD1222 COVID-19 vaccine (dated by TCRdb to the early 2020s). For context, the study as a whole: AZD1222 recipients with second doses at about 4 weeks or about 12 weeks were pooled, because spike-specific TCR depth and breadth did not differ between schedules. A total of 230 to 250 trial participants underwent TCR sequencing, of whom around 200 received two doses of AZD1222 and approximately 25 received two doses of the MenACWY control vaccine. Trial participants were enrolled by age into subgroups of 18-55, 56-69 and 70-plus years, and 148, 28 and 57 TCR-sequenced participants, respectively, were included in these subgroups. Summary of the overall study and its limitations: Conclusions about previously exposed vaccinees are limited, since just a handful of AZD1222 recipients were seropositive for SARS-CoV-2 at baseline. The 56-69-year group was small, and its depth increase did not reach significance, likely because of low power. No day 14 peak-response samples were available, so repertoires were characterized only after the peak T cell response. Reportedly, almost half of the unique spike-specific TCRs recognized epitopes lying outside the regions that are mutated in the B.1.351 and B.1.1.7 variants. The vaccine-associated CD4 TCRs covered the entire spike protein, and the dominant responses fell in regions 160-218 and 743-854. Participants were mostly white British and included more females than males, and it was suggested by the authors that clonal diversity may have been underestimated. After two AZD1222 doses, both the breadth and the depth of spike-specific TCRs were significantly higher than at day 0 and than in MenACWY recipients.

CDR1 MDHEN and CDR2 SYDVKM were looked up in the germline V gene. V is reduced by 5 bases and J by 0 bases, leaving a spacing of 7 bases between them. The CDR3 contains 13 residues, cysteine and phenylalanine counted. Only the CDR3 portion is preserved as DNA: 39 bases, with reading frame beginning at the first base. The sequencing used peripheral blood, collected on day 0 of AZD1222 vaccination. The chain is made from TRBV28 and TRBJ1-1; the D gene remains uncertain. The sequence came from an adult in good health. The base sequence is TGTGCCAGCAGTCTTACAGTGAACACTGAAGCTTTCTTT. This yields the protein CASSLTVNTEAFF.